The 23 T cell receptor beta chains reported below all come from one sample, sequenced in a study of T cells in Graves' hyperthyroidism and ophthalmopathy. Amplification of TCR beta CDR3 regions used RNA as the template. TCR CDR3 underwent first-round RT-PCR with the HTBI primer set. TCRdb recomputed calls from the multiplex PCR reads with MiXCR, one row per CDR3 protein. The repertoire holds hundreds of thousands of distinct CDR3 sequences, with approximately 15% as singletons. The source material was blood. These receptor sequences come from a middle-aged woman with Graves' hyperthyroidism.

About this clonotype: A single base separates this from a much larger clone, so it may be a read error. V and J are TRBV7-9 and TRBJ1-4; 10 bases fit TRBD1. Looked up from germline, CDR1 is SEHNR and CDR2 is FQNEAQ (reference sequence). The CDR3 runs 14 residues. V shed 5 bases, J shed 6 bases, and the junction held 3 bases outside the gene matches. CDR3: CASSQTGGDEKLFF. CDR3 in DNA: TGTGCCAGCAGCCAGACAGGGGGCGATGAAAAACTGTTTTTT.

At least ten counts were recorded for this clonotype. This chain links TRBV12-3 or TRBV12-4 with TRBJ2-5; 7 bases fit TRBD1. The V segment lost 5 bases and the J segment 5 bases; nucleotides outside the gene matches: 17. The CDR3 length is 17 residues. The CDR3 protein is CASSPPEGGAVGETQYF. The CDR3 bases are TGTGCCAGCAGTCCTCCCGAAGGGGGCGCGGTCGGGGAGACCCAGTACTTC.

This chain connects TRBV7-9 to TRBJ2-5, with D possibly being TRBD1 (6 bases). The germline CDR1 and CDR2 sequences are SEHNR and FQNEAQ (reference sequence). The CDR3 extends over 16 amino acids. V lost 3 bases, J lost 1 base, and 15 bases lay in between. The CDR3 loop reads CASSFPQDSIQETQYF. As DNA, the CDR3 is TGTGCCAGCAGCTTTCCACAGGACAGTATCCAAGAGACCCAGTACTTC.

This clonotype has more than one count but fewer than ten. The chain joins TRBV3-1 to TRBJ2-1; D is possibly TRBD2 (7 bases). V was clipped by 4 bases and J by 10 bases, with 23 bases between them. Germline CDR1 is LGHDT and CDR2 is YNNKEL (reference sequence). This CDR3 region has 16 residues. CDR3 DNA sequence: TGTGCCAGCAGCCTTACCGGGACAACCAGCGGGAACGAGCAGTTCTTC. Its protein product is CASSLTGTTSGNEQFF.

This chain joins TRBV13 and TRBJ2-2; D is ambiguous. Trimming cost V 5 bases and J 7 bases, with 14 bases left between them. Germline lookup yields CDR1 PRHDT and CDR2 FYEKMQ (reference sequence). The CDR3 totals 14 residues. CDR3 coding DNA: TGTGCCAGCAGCCCGCATCAGAGAGGCGGGGAGCTGTTTTTT. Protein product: CASSPHQRGGELFF.

In nucleotides, the CDR3 is TGCGCCAGCAGCTTGGGGGGGGGACAGCCGAGCTCTGGAAACACCATATATTTT. Its protein is CASSLGGGQPSSGNTIYF. The gene calls are TRBV5-1 and TRBJ1-3; 7 nucleotides match TRBD1. The germline V gene encodes CDR1 SGHRS and CDR2 YFSETQ. The trim removed 0 bases at V and 0 bases at J, leaving 9 bases unmatched. The CDR3 is 18 residues long. Using reference TRBV5-1 and TRBJ1-3 for the parts outside the CDR3, the full variable domain is KAGVTQTPRYLIKTRGQQVTLSCSPISGHRSVSWYQQTPGQGLQFLFEYFSETQRNKGNFPGRFSGRQFSNSRSEMNVSTLELGDSALYLCASSLGGGQPSSGNTIYFGEGSWLTVV.

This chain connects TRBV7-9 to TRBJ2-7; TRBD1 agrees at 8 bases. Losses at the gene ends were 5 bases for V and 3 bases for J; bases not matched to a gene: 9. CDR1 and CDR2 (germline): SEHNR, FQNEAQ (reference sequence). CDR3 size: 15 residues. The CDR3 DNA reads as TGTGCCAGCAGCGGAGAGCAGGGGGCTATCTACGAGCAGTACTTC. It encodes CASSGEQGAIYEQYF. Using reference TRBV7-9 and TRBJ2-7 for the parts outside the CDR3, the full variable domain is DTGVSQNPRHKITKRGQNVTFRCDPISEHNRLYWYRQTLGQGPEFLTYFQNEAQLEKSRLLSDRFSAERPKGSFSTLEIQRTEQGDSAMYLCASSGEQGAIYEQYFGPGTRLTVT.

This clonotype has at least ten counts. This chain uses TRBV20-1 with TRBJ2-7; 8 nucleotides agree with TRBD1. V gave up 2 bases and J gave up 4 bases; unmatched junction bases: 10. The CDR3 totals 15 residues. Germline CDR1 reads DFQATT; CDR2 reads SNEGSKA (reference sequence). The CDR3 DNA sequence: TGCAGTGCTAGATCCGGGGCAGGGGGCACATACGAGCAGTACTTC. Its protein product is CSARSGAGGTYEQYF.

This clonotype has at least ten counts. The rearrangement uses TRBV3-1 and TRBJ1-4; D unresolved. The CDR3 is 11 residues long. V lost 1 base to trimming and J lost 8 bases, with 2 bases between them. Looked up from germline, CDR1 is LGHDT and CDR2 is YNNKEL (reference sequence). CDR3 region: CASSQGEKLFF. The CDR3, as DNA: TGTGCCAGCAGCCAAGGAGAAAAACTGTTTTTT.

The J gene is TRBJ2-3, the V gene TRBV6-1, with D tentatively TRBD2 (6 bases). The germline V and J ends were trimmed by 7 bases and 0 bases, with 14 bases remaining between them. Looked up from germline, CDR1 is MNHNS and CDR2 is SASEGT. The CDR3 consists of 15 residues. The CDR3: CASTTGEYSTDTQYF. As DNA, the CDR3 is TGTGCCAGCACCACGGGGGAGTATAGCACAGATACGCAGTATTTT.

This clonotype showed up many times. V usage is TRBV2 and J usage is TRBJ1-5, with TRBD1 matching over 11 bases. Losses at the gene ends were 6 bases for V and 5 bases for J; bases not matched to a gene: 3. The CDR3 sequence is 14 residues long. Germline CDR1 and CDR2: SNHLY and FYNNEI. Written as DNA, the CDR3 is TGTGCCAGCAGCAAGGGACAGGGGGATCAGCCCCAGCATTTT. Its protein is CASSKGQGDQPQHF.

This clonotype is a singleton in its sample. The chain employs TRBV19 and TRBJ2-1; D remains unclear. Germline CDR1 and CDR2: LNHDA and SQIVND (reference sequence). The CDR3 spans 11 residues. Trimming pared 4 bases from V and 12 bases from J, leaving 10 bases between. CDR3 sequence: CASSRAHGQFF. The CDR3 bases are TGTGCCAGTAGTAGGGCCCATGGGCAGTTCTTC.

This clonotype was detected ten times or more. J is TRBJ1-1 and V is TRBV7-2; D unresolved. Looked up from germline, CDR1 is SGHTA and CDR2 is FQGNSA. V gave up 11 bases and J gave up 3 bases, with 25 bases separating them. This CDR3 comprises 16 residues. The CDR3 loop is CAQQDQRLDLYTEAFF. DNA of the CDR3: TGTGCCCAGCAAGATCAGCGTCTGGATTTGTACACTGAAGCTTTCTTT.

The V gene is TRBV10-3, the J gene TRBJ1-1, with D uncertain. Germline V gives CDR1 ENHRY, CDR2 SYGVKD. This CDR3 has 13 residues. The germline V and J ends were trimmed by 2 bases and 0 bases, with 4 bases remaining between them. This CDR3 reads CAISEPMNTEAFF. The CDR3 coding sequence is TGTGCCATCAGTGAGCCGATGAACACTGAAGCTTTCTTT.

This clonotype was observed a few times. Written as DNA, the CDR3 is TGTGCCAGCAGTTACTCCCAGCGGGAGGCTGACGAGCAGTACTTC. Its translation is CASSYSQREADEQYF. The chain uses TRBV6-5 and TRBJ2-7; 9 nucleotides line up with TRBD2. V lost 0 bases to trimming and J lost 5 bases; unmatched junction nucleotides: 5. The CDR3 is made up of 15 amino acids. Germline CDR1 reads MNHEY; CDR2 reads SVGAGI.

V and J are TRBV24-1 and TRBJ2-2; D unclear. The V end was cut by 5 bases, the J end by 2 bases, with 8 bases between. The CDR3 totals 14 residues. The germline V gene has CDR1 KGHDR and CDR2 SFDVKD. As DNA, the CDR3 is TGTGCCACCAGTGGACCAACCAACACCGGGGAGCTGTTTTTT. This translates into CATSGPTNTGELFF.

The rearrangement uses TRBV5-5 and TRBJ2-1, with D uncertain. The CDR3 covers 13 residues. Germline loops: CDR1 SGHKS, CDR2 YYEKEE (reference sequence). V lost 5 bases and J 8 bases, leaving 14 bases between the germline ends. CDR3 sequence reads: CASRLPTAYEQFF. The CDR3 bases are TGTGCCAGCAGGCTCCCCACTGCGTATGAGCAGTTCTTC.

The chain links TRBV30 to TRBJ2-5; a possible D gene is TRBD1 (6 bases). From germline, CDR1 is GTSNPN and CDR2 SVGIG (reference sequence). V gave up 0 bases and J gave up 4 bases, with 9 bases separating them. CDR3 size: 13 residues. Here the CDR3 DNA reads TGTGCCTGGAGTGTAGGACAGTTAGAGACCCAGTACTTC. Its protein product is CAWSVGQLETQYF. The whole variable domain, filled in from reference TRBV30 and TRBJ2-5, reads SQTIHQWPATLVQPVGSPLSLECTVEGTSNPNLYWYRQAAGRGLQLLFYSVGIGQISSEVPQNLSASRPQDRQFILSSKKLLLSDSGFYLCAWSVGQLETQYFGPGTRLLVL.

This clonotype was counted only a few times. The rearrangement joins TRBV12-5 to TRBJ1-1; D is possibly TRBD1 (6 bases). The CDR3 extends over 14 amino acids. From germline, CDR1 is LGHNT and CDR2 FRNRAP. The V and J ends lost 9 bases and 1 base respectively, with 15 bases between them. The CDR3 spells CASKGQTGNTEAFF. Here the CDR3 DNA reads TGTGCTAGCAAAGGACAGACAGGGAACACTGAAGCTTTCTTT.

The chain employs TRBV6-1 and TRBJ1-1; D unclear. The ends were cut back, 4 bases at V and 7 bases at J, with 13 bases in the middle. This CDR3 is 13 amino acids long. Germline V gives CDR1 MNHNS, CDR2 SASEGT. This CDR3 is CASSAILESEAFF. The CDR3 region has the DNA TGTGCCAGCAGTGCCATCTTAGAGAGTGAAGCTTTCTTT.

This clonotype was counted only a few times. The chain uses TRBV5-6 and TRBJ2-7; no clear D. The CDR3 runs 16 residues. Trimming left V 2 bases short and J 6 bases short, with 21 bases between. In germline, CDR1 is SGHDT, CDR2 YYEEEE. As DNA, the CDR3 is TGTGCCAGCAGCTTTTATTTGGGTACGTCTTCGGTCGAGCAGTACTTC. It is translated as CASSFYLGTSSVEQYF.

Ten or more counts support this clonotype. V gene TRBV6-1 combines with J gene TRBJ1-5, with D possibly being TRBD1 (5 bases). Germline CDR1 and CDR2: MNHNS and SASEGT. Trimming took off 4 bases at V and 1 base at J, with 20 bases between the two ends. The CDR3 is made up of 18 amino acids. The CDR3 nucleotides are TGTGCCAGCAGTGTGGAGAGTCCAGGGACCTTAAGCAATCAGCCCCAGCATTTT. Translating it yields CASSVESPGTLSNQPQHF.

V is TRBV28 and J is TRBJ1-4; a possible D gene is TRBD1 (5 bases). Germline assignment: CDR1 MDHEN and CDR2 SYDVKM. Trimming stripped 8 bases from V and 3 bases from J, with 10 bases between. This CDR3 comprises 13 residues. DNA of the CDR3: TGTGCCAGCGGGGTCAGGGCTAATGAAAAACTGTTTTTT. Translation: CASGVRANEKLFF.